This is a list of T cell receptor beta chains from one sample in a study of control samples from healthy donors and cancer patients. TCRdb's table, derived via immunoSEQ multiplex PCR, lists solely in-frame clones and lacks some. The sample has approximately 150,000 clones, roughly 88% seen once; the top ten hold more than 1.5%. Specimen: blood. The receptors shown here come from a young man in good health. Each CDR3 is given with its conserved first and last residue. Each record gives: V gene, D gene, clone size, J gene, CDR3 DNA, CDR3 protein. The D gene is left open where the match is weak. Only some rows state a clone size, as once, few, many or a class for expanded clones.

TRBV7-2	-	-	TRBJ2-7	TGTGCCAGCAGCTTAGCTGCGCCGAGCTCCTACGAGCAGTACTTC	CASSLAAPSSYEQYF
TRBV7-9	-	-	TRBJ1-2	TGTGCCAGGGTTAACTATGGCTACACCTTC	CARVNYGYTF
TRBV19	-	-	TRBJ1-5	TGTGCCAGTAGCCCCAGGGACTTAGGGCAGCCCCAGCATTTT	CASSPRDLGQPQHF
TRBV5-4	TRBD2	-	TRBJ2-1	TGTGCCAGCCATACTAGCGGGGGGGAAAATGAGCAGTTCTTC	CASHTSGGENEQFF
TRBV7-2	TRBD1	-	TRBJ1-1	TGTGCCAGCGGGGGACAGGGAAACACTGAAGCTTTCTTT	CASGGQGNTEAFF
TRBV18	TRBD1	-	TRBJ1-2	TGTGCCAGCTCAAGACAGGGGGCCGACTATGGCTACACCTTC	CASSRQGADYGYTF
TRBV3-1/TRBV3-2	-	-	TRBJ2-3	TGTGCCAGCAGTCCCAGGTGGGGGGATAGAGATACGCAGTATTTT	CASSPRWGDRDTQYF
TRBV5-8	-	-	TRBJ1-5	TGTGCCAGCAGCTTGTATGGTAATCAGCCCCAGCATTTT	CASSLYGNQPQHF
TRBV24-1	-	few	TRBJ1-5	TGTGCCACCAGTCTCGAAGACTCGCCCCAGCATTTT	CATSLEDSPQHF
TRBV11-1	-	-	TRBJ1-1	TGTGCCAGCAGCTTAGCGGAGGCAGAGAACACTGAAGCTTTCTTT	CASSLAEAENTEAFF
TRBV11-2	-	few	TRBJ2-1	TGTGCCAGCAGGGCTAGCGAAGACAATGAGCAGTTCTTC	CASRASEDNEQFF
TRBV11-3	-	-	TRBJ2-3	TGTGCCAGCAGCTTAGGTGCTTCCACAGATACGCAGTATTTT	CASSLGASTDTQYF
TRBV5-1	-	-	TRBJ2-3	TGCGCCAGCAGAACCGGAAACGGACGGCTGAGCGCAGATACGCAGTATTTT	CASRTGNGRLSADTQYF
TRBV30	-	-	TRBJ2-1	TGTGCCTGGAGTGCATCTACAGCTTACAATGAGCAGTTCTTC	CAWSASTAYNEQFF
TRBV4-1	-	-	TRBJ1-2	TGCGCCAGCAGCCAAGGGGCTTCGAGAGCCTACACCTTC	CASSQGASRAYTF
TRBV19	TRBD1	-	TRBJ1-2	TGTGCCAGTAGCGGGACAGGCTATGGCTACACCTTC	CASSGTGYGYTF